Listed below are T cell receptor beta chains from one sample, sequenced in a study of CD8 T cells in Susac syndrome. TCRdb called the immunoSEQ multiplex PCR reads again in MiXCR, with one record for every CDR3 protein. The data contain approximately 200,000 distinct CDR3 sequences, more than 90% of them singletons. The sample taken for sequencing was CD4+ T cells from PBMCs. The receptors come from a human donor with multiple sclerosis. Each CDR3 is given with its conserved first and last residue. The D gene is left open where the match is weak. Size is stated for part of the rows, as once, few or many counts, or as a class when the clone is expanded.

D gene	V gene	clone size	J gene	CDR3 DNA	CDR3 protein
NA	TRBV29-1	once	TRBJ1-1	TGCAGCGGTGCGACAGCGAACACTGAAGCTTTCTTT	CSGATANTEAFF
TRBD2	TRBV19	NA	TRBJ2-5	TGTGCCAGTAGGACGGGGGGAGAGACCCAGTACTTC	CASRTGGETQYF
NA	TRBV2	NA	TRBJ1-2	TGTGCCAGCAACAGGGCAGGGAGCCCATATGGCTACACCTTC	CASNRAGSPYGYTF
NA	TRBV5-1	NA	TRBJ2-1	TGCGCCAGCAGCTCTCCGGGACCCAATGAGCAGTTCTTC	CASSSPGPNEQFF
TRBD1	TRBV3-1	NA	TRBJ2-7	TGTGCCAGCAGCCTACGACAGGGGGGCTACGAGCAGTACTTC	CASSLRQGGYEQYF
NA	TRBV12-3/TRBV12-4	once	TRBJ2-3	TGTGCCAGCAGTTTAGGTGGAAGGGCCCCAGATACGCAGTATTTT	CASSLGGRAPDTQYF
NA	TRBV6-5	NA	TRBJ1-2	TGTGCCAGCAGTTCCCCCTCGCGGTCAGGGGAAGGCTACACCTTC	CASSSPSRSGEGYTF
NA	TRBV6-6	NA	TRBJ2-5	TGTGCCAGCGGGGTGGGAGAGACCCAGTACTTC	CASGVGETQYF
NA	TRBV30	NA	TRBJ1-1	TGTGCCTGGAAGGGTCCGGTTGGCACTGAAGCTTTCTTT	CAWKGPVGTEAFF
NA	TRBV27	NA	TRBJ2-1	TGTGCCAGCAGTTCACGGGAAACCCATCTCTACAATGAGCAGTTCTTC	CASSSRETHLYNEQFF
NA	TRBV3-1	NA	TRBJ1-1	TGTGCCAGCAGCCAAGTGGAAACTTGGCTTTCACAGACGAACACTGAAGCTTTCTTT	CASSQVETWLSQTNTEAFF
TRBD2	TRBV30	NA	TRBJ2-7	TGTGCCTGGAGTGTACGAGGACTAGCGGGGGCCTACAACTTC	CAWSVRGLAGAYNF
NA	TRBV7-8	NA	TRBJ1-4	TGTGCCAGCAGCTTACATTCCAATGAAAAACTGTTTTTT	CASSLHSNEKLFF
NA	TRBV5-1	once	TRBJ2-7	TGCGCCAGCAGCTTGGAGTCAGGAATATACGAGCAGTACTTC	CASSLESGIYEQYF
TRBD1	TRBV20-1	NA	TRBJ2-5	TGCAGTGCTAGAGATCCAACCGCGACAGGGATCCAAGAGACCCAGTACTTC	CSARDPTATGIQETQYF
NA	TRBV20-1	NA	TRBJ2-4	TGCAGTGCTAGTGGCCAAACTCTAGCCAAAAACATTCAGTACTTC	CSASGQTLAKNIQYF
NA	TRBV30	NA	TRBJ1-5	TGTGCCTGGAGTGCCGGACACCTTAGCAATCAGCCCCAGCATTTT	CAWSAGHLSNQPQHF
NA	TRBV12-3/TRBV12-4	once	TRBJ2-7	TGTGCCAGCACCTCGGGGCAGGGGTTTTCCTACGAGCAGTACTTC	CASTSGQGFSYEQYF
NA	TRBV20-1	NA	TRBJ2-3	TGCAGTGCTAGAGCTTCAGATACGCAGTATTTT	CSARASDTQYF
TRBD1	TRBV9	NA	TRBJ2-3	TGTGCCAGCAGCACAGGGACAGGGGTCAGCACAGATACGCAGTATTTT	CASSTGTGVSTDTQYF
TRBD1	TRBV5-1	NA	TRBJ2-7	TGCGCCAGCAGCTTGCCAGGGGGCTCCTACGAGCAGTACTTC	CASSLPGGSYEQYF
NA	TRBV29-1	NA	TRBJ1-2	TGCAGCGTTGTGATGGGCTACACCTTC	CSVVMGYTF
TRBD1	TRBV7-8	NA	TRBJ1-6	TGTGCCAGCAGCCTAGGCGGAGGGGGCGCTTTTAATTCACCCCTCCACTTT	CASSLGGGGAFNSPLHF
TRBD2	TRBV29-1	NA	TRBJ2-5	TGCAGCGTTGCTCGTGATCTTCAGCGGGGGGGTGACCAAGAGACCCAGTACTTC	CSVARDLQRGGDQETQYF
NA	TRBV6-2/TRBV6-3	NA	TRBJ2-1	TGTGCCAGCAGCTACAAGTTAGAGCAGTTCTTC	CASSYKLEQFF
TRBD1	TRBV29-1	NA	TRBJ1-5	TGCAGCGTTCGCGGACAGGGAAATCAGCCCCAGCATTTT	CSVRGQGNQPQHF
TRBD1	TRBV20-1	NA	TRBJ2-7	TGCAGTGCTAAGACAGGGGCGGACGAGCAGTACTTC	CSAKTGADEQYF
TRBD2	TRBV4-3	NA	TRBJ2-7	TGCGCCAGCAGCCAAGATTTAATAGCGGGGTCCTACGAGCAGTACTTC	CASSQDLIAGSYEQYF
NA	TRBV11-2	NA	TRBJ1-1	TGTGCCAGCAGCTTAATGTTCGGTTTTACAGGGACCACTGAAGCTTTCTTT	CASSLMFGFTGTTEAFF
TRBD2	TRBV30	NA	TRBJ2-4	TGTGCCTGGAGGCGTAAGATGATGGGGGGGATTGAGGCCAAAAACATTCAGTACTTC	CAWRRKMMGGIEAKNIQYF
NA	TRBV30	NA	TRBJ1-6	TGTGCCTGGAGTGCCCCGACCCCCTCCCTCCACTTT	CAWSAPTPSLHF
TRBD1	TRBV7-6	NA	TRBJ1-5	TGTGCCAGCAGCTCGCGGACAGGGATGGGTCAGCCCCAGCATTTT	CASSSRTGMGQPQHF